The following is a T cell receptor beta chain sequence with its context. These data originate in a study of blood T cell repertoires in COVID-19. Study overall: Samples taken during acute and convalescent COVID-19 were collected in the United States, Italy and Spain. The analysed material was cDNA or gDNA that came from T cells, B-cell-depleted T cells, or PBMCs.

Study processing details: Reference gene primer amplification gave nucleated cell count estimates. Clones were sequenced by immunoSEQ multiplex PCR, and TCRdb holds only the in-frame ones, with some missing. That table furnishes V, J and clone size, whereas the DNA furnished D and trimming. The sample yields some 140,000 clones, about four fifths seen once. V lost 0 bases to trimming and J lost 1 base; unmatched junction nucleotides: 7. The germline V gene has CDR1 MNHEY and CDR2 SVGEGT. The CDR3 totals 18 residues. The chain recombines TRBV6-2 or TRBV6-3 with TRBJ2-2; 8 bases are shared with TRBD1. This TCR came from an elderly woman with acute or convalescent COVID-19. The sample taken for sequencing was peripheral blood. This CDR3 reads CASSYSPPDRENTGELFF. The CDR3 DNA follows: TGTGCCAGCAGTTACTCGCCTCCGGACAGGGAGAACACCGGGGAGCTGTTTTTT.